Presented here are 25 T cell receptor beta chains from one specimen sequenced in a study of T cells in Graves' hyperthyroidism and ophthalmopathy. RNA transcripts were the template for amplifying TCR beta CDR3 regions. In the first-round RT-PCR of the TCR CDR3, the HTBI primer set was used. Each CDR3 protein gets one entry after TCRdb re-called the multiplex PCR reads with MiXCR. The data show nearly 250,000 distinct CDR3 sequences, 24% seen once. Sequences were obtained from blood. Source of these receptors: a woman between 35 and 50 years old with Graves' ophthalmopathy.

The DNA of the CDR3 is TGTGCCTGGGGGACGGGACGGACGCAAGAGACCCAGTACTTC. Encoded protein: CAWGTGRTQETQYF. The chain carries TRBV30 and TRBJ2-5; D possibly uses TRBD1 or TRBD2 (5 bases each). The CDR3 is 14 amino acids. Trimming took off 5 bases at V and 2 bases at J, with 15 bases between the two ends. The germline V gene has CDR1 GTSNPN and CDR2 SVGIG (reference sequence).

Many counts were recorded for this clonotype. CDR3 region: CASSPINTGELFF. CDR3 sequence (DNA): TGTGCCAGCAGCCCAATAAACACCGGGGAGCTGTTTTTT. This chain links TRBV28 with TRBJ2-2; no reliable D call. The CDR3 has 13 amino acids. V dropped 6 bases and J dropped 2 bases, with 7 bases sitting between them. Germline V gene sequence: CDR1 MDHEN, CDR2 SYDVKM.

This clonotype was observed at least ten times. The chain is built from TRBV30 and TRBJ1-5, with TRBD1 as a possible D gene (6 bases). V lost 0 bases to trimming and J lost 3 bases, with 9 bases between them. There are 14 residues in the CDR3. CDR1 is GTSNPN, CDR2 SVGIG, per germline (reference sequence). The CDR3 reads CAWSVSGANQPQHF. CDR3 coding DNA: TGTGCCTGGAGTGTATCAGGGGCCAATCAGCCCCAGCATTTT.

The rearrangement joins TRBV12-3 or TRBV12-4 to TRBJ2-2, with D perhaps given as TRBD1 or TRBD2 (5 bases each). Trimming pared 3 bases from V and 4 bases from J, leaving 15 bases between. The CDR3 spans 16 residues. The CDR3 DNA is TGTGCCAGCAGTTTTGGTGGCAGGGAGCGCACCGGGGAGCTGTTTTTT. The encoded protein is CASSFGGRERTGELFF.

This clonotype appeared many times. The genes are TRBV7-9 and TRBJ2-2, with a weak D call TRBD2 (5 bases). Trimming cost V 5 bases and J 4 bases, with 14 bases left between them. The CDR3 is 15 amino acids. Germline V CDR1 and CDR2: SEHNR, FQNEAQ (reference sequence). The CDR3 region is CASSESGLSTGELFF. CDR3 bases: TGTGCCAGCAGCGAGAGCGGCCTGAGCACCGGGGAGCTGTTTTTT.

The genes are TRBV6-5 and TRBJ1-6; TRBD1 is a possible D gene (6 bases). CDR1 is MNHEY and CDR2 is SVGAGI in the germline V gene. V lost 0 bases and J lost 7, with 13 bases in between. This CDR3 region has 16 residues. The CDR3 region is CASSYSWDTANSPLHF. In DNA, the CDR3 is TGTGCCAGCAGTTACTCGTGGGACACGGCGAATTCACCCCTCCACTTT.

This clonotype was seen ten or more times. The V gene is TRBV20-1, the J gene TRBJ2-2; the match to TRBD1 covers 10 bases. The V gene end was trimmed by 5 bases and the J gene end by 7 bases; junction bases not matched to a gene: 13. This CDR3 contains 16 residues. Germline CDR1 and CDR2: DFQATT and SNEGSKA (reference sequence). Here the CDR3 reads CSADPTPGQGGGELFF. The DNA of the CDR3 is TGCAGTGCTGACCCCACCCCCGGACAGGGGGGCGGGGAGCTGTTTTTT.

The rearrangement links TRBV30 to TRBJ1-2; maybe TRBD1 (5 bases). CDR1 GTSNPN and CDR2 SVGIG come from the germline V gene (reference sequence). CDR3 length: 13 residues. V was trimmed by 1 base and J by 8 bases, leaving 14 bases between them. In DNA, the CDR3 is TGTGCCTGGAGTGAAGAGGGGAGGTACGGCTACACCTTC. The encoded protein is CAWSEEGRYGYTF.

CDR3 region: CSARPRMSYEQYF. The CDR3 DNA is TGCAGTGCTCGACCCCGGATGTCCTACGAGCAGTACTTC. The chain recombines TRBV20-1 with TRBJ2-7; D unresolved. The V gene lost 5 bases and the J gene lost 1 base, with 12 bases spanning the gap. CDR1 DFQATT and CDR2 SNEGSKA come from the germline V gene (reference sequence). The CDR3 spans 13 residues.

The table lists this clonotype with a few counts. The CDR3 DNA reads as TGCGCCAGCAGCATAGACACGGAGAAACCCCTCCACTTT. Protein sequence: CASSIDTEKPLHF. V usage is TRBV5-1 and J usage is TRBJ1-6; D is unresolved. There are 13 residues in the CDR3. Germline-derived CDR1 and CDR2 are SGHRS and YFSETQ. Deletions cut 4 bases from V and 12 bases from J, with 14 bases between.

This clonotype was seen many times. The V gene is TRBV30, the J gene TRBJ2-7, with D tentatively TRBD2 (6 bases). The CDR3 extends over 11 amino acids. Per germline, CDR1 GTSNPN and CDR2 SVGIG (reference sequence). V was clipped by 3 bases and J by 3 bases, with 6 bases between them. Written as DNA, the CDR3 is TGTGCCTGGAGGGAGGGCTACGAGCAGTACTTC. This encodes CAWREGYEQYF.

This clonotype has ten or more counts. For the CDR3, the DNA is TGTGCCAGCTCGCCAATGTCGATAATTCGATTCGGGGAGACCCAGTACTTC. Its protein is CASSPMSIIRFGETQYF. The gene calls are TRBV18 and TRBJ2-5; D not certain. Germline assignment: CDR1 KGHSH and CDR2 LQKENI. Between the trimmed V and J ends, which lost 6 bases and 5 bases, there was a span of 25 bases. The CDR3 covers 17 residues.

Many counts were recorded for this clonotype. This sequence joins TRBV10-3 and TRBJ2-7, with unresolved D. Germline CDR1 is ENHRY and CDR2 is SYGVKD. CDR3 length: 13 residues. The V and J ends lost 4 bases and 0 bases respectively, with 7 bases between them. CDR3 bases: TGTGCCATCAGTGGTGATAGCTCCTACGAGCAGTACTTC. This sequence encodes CAISGDSSYEQYF.

This clonotype was detected ten times or more. The chain is built from TRBV6-2 or TRBV6-3 and TRBJ1-5, with 8 positions matching TRBD1. The trim removed 8 bases at V and 4 bases at J, leaving 7 bases unmatched. CDR1 MNHEY and CDR2 SVGEGT come from the germline V gene. This CDR3 region has 14 residues. In DNA, the CDR3 is TGTGCCAGCGGAATACAGGGGGGTAATCAGCCCCAGCATTTT. Protein product: CASGIQGGNQPQHF.

This clonotype was seen repeatedly, ten times or more. The rearrangement links TRBV6-1 to TRBJ1-5; a weak D match, TRBD1 (6 bases). The CDR3 length is 14 residues. The germline V and J ends were trimmed by 6 bases and 4 bases, with 13 bases remaining between them. Germline V CDR1 and CDR2: MNHNS, SASEGT. The CDR3 DNA reads TGTGCCAGCAGGGGGGACACCGCGAATCAGCCCCAGCATTTT. Translation: CASRGDTANQPQHF.

The V and J genes are TRBV12-5 and TRBJ1-1; D remains ambiguous. V shed 1 base and J shed 1 base, with 7 bases lying between them. The germline V gene has CDR1 LGHNT and CDR2 FRNRAP. The CDR3 loop spans 14 amino acids. The CDR3, as DNA: TGTGCTAGTGGTTTGGGGCAAGGGAACACTGAAGCTTTCTTT. It yields the protein CASGLGQGNTEAFF. Based on the CDR3 plus reference TRBV12-5 and TRBJ1-1, the full variable domain is DARVTQTPRHKVTEMGQEVTMRCQPILGHNTVFWYRQTMMQGLELLAYFRNRAPLDDSGMPKDRFSAEMPDATLATLKIQPSEPRDSAVYFCASGLGQGNTEAFFGQGTRLTVV.

A word on this clonotype: A much larger clonotype is one base distant, so this may be a read error. V and J are TRBV30 and TRBJ1-2; the D gene is possibly TRBD1 (5 bases). V was cut by 5 bases and J by 3 bases, with 13 bases left in between. From germline, CDR1 is GTSNPN and CDR2 SVGIG (reference sequence). The CDR3 is made up of 13 amino acids. The CDR3 DNA is TGTGCCTGGCTCCAGAGGGGATACTATGGCTACACCTTC. Translated, it gives CAWLQRGYYGYTF. Filled out from reference TRBV30 and TRBJ1-2, the complete variable domain reads SQTIHQWPATLVQPVGSPLSLECTVEGTSNPNLYWYRQAAGRGLQLLFYSVGIGQISSEVPQNLSASRPQDRQFILSSKKLLLSDSGFYLCAWLQRGYYGYTFGSGTRLTVV.

There are many counts of this clonotype. At one of its ends the junction is not consistent with the germline gene, which may arise from a read error. The chain couples TRBV5-1 to TRBJ1-1; tentative D call: TRBD1 (6 bases). This CDR3 has 14 residues. Looked up from germline, CDR1 is SGHRS and CDR2 is YFSETQ. The CDR3 protein is CASSLVFTGGVLIF. The CDR3 DNA follows: TGCGCCAGCAGCTTGGTATTTACTGGGGGCGTTTTGATATTT.

This clonotype was seen ten or more times. This chain links TRBV18 with TRBJ2-5; D perhaps matches TRBD1 (6 bases). Trimming shortened V by 2 bases and J by 1 base, and 23 bases separated the two germline ends. Germline values: CDR1 KGHSH, CDR2 LQKENI. The CDR3 is 19 amino acids. The CDR3 coding sequence is TGTGCCAGCTCACCAATCGCCCCCCCCATTCGACAGGCCCAAGAGACCCAGTACTTC. It encodes CASSPIAPPIRQAQETQYF.

As DNA, the CDR3 is TGCGCCAGCAGCCATGGGGGACAGTCGAACACCGGGGAGCTGTTTTTT. It yields the protein CASSHGGQSNTGELFF. The chain couples TRBV4-1 to TRBJ2-2; 7 nucleotides align to TRBD1. Germline V gives CDR1 MGHRA, CDR2 YSYEKL. The V gene end was trimmed by 3 bases and the J gene end by 0 bases; junction bases not matched to a gene: 4. This CDR3 spans 16 amino acids.

CDR3 protein: CASRGSWARARTNYGYTF. Here the CDR3 DNA reads TGCGCCAGCAGAGGTTCATGGGCCAGGGCGAGGACTAACTATGGCTACACCTTC. This chain links TRBV4-1 with TRBJ1-2; perhaps TRBD1 as D (5 bases). The CDR3 runs to 18 residues. Trimming stripped 6 bases from V and 0 bases from J, with 23 bases between. Germline CDR1 and CDR2: MGHRA and YSYEKL.

This clonotype was recorded at least ten times. The chain is built from TRBV2 and TRBJ2-7; unclear D gene. V lost 4 bases to trimming and J lost 6 bases, with 16 bases between them. CDR3 length: 14 amino acids. Germline lookup yields CDR1 SNHLY and CDR2 FYNNEI. CDR3 DNA sequence: TGTGCCAGCAGTGCCACCGAAAAGCCCATCGAGCAGTACTTC. As protein: CASSATEKPIEQYF.

This clonotype has more than one count but fewer than ten. The chain is built from TRBV7-2 and TRBJ2-7, with no clear D. Germline V gives CDR1 SGHTA, CDR2 FQGNSA. Trimming cost V 1 base and J 0 bases, with 7 bases left between them. This CDR3 has 14 residues. CDR3 sequence: CASSLVQDSYEQYF. The CDR3 DNA is TGTGCCAGCAGCTTAGTCCAGGACTCCTACGAGCAGTACTTC.

The sample holds many counts of this clonotype. The CDR3 DNA is TGCAGTGCTAGAGATCTCAAGGGGACTCAAGAGACCCAGTACTTC. Amino acid sequence: CSARDLKGTQETQYF. V is TRBV20-1 and J is TRBJ2-5, with D possibly TRBD2 on 6 matching bases. CDR1 is DFQATT, CDR2 SNEGSKA, per germline (reference sequence). The ends were cut back, 0 bases at V and 2 bases at J, with 13 bases in the middle. The CDR3 has 15 residues.

This clonotype has a count of ten or more. The chain employs TRBV20-1 and TRBJ2-3; 8 bases align to TRBD2. The CDR3 totals 14 residues. The J segment lost 0 bases and the V segment lost 4 bases, leaving 3 bases of the junction unmatched. The germline V gene has CDR1 DFQATT and CDR2 SNEGSKA (reference sequence). In DNA form, the CDR3 reads TGCAGTGCTAAGCGGGAGACTAGCACAGATACGCAGTATTTT. Translating it yields CSAKRETSTDTQYF.